Listed below are T cell receptor beta chains from one sample, sequenced in a study of healthy donors' naive CD4 and CD8 T cells. TCRdb fed the reads into MiXCR, producing one record per CDR3 protein. Among 180,000 or so distinct CDR3 sequences listed, around 70% were seen once. The sample comprised naive CD4+ and CD8+ T cells sorted from blood, pooled from several donors. These receptors all stem from a pool of human donors in good health; the sample pools cells from several healthy donors. Both conserved end residues are trimmed from each CDR3. A D gene is named only where the DNA matches it firmly. Clone size is stated in some rows and not others, as once, few, many or a class when expanded.

J: TRBJ2-3; D: .; size: .; V: TRBV4-2; CDR3: ASSRIPSSGTDTQY
J: TRBJ2-1; D: .; size: .; V: TRBV27; CDR3: ASSRAWTGTSTSSYNEQF
J: TRBJ2-1; D: TRBD2; size: few; V: TRBV29-1; CDR3: SVEGTSGTYNEQF
J: TRBJ2-1; D: .; size: .; V: TRBV4-3; CDR3: ASSQDHQGRDEQF
J: TRBJ2-1; D: TRBD2; size: few; V: TRBV19; CDR3: ASSLSGTSDYNEQF
J: TRBJ2-1; D: TRBD1; size: .; V: TRBV6-2/TRBV6-3; CDR3: ASRGEQGARYEQF
J: TRBJ1-5; D: .; size: .; V: TRBV6-1; CDR3: ASSALPGGNQPQH
J: TRBJ1-5; D: .; size: few; V: TRBV19; CDR3: ASSPGRRNQPQH
J: TRBJ2-7; D: TRBD1; size: once; V: TRBV19; CDR3: ASSVGTGDLYEQY
J: TRBJ2-1; D: TRBD2; size: once; V: TRBV29-1; CDR3: SVETSGTYNEQF